This T cell receptor beta chain was recorded in a study of identical twins. Points from the study as a whole: With abundant cord blood beta clonotypes, insertions were fewer; memory repertoires showed no such pattern. Weaker excess twin sharing was observed in beta out-of-frame sequences.

This clonotype was recorded at least ten times. The antigen is not known. TCRdb ran MiXCR on the 5' RACE reads and lists one entry per CDR3 protein. In the table there are 650,000 to 750,000 distinct CDR3 sequences, around 21% of which are singletons. The V segment lost 4 bases and the J segment 0 bases; nucleotides outside the gene matches: 10. This CDR3 has 18 amino acids. Germline CDR1 reads SGHRS; CDR2 reads YFSETQ. The sample also formed part of further work on T cells expressing NK-cell markers. That source reports: Among eight sequenced donors, seven carried HCMV seropositivity while one was seronegative.

The chain has TRBV5-1 and TRBJ2-1; 10 bases align to TRBD2. Sequencing input: PBMCs. The source is a young woman in good health. CDR3 DNA: TGCGCCAGCAGCCCAAGTAGCGGGGGGTTGCGCTCCTACAATGAGCAGTTCTTC. As protein: CASSPSSGGLRSYNEQFF.